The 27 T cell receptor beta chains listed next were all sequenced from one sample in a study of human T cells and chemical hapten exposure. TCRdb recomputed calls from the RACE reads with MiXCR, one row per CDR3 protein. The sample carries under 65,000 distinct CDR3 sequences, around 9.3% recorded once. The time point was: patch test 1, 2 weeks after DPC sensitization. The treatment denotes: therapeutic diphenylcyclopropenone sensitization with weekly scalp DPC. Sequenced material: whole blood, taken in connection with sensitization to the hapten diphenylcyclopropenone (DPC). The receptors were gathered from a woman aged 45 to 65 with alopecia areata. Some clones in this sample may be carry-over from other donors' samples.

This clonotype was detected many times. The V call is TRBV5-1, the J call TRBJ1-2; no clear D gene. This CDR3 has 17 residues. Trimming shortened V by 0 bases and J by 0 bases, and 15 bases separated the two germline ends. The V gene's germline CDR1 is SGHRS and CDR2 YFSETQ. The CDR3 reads CASSLEYRDRSNYGYTF. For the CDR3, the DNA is TGCGCCAGCAGCTTGGAGTATAGAGACCGATCTAACTATGGCTACACCTTC.

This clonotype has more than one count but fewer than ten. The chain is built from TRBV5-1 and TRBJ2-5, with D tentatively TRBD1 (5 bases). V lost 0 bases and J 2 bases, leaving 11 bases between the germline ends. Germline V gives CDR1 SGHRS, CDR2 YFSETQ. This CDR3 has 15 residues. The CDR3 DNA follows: TGCGCCAGCAGCTTGGAGCCCAGGACACAAGAGACCCAGTACTTC. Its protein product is CASSLEPRTQETQYF.

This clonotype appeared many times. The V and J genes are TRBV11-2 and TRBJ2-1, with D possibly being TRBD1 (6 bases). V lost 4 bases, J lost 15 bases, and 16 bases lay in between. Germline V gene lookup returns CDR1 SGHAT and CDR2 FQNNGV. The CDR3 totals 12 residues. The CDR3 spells CASSSPTGHGFF. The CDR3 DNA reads TGTGCCAGCAGCTCCCCGACGGGACACGGGTTCTTC.

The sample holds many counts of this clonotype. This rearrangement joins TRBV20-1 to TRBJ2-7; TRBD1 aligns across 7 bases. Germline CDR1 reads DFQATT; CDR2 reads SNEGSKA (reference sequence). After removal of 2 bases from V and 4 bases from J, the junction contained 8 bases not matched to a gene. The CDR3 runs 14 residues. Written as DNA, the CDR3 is TGCAGTGCTAGACGACAGGGATTACTATACGAGCAGTACTTC. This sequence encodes CSARRQGLLYEQYF.

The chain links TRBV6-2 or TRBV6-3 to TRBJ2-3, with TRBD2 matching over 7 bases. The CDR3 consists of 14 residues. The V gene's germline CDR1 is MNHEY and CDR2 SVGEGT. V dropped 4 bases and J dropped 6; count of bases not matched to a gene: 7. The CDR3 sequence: CASSSPGGWDTQYF. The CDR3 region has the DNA TGTGCCAGCAGTTCGCCGGGGGGTTGGGATACGCAGTATTTT.

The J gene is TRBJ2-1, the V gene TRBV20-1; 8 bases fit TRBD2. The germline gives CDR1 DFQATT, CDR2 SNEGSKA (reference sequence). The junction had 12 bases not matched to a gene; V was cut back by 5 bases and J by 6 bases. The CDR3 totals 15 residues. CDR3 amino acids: CSAPPGTSYANEQFF. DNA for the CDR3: TGCAGTGCTCCTCCCGGGACTAGTTATGCCAATGAGCAGTTCTTC.

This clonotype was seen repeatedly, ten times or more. CDR3 sequence reads: CASSTDRDNSPLHF. The DNA for the CDR3 is TGTGCCAGCTCAACCGACAGGGACAATTCACCCCTCCACTTT. The gene calls are TRBV18 and TRBJ1-6; 7 bases align to TRBD1. V shed 5 bases and J 7 bases; nucleotides not matched to a gene: 5. Germline V CDR1 and CDR2: KGHSH, LQKENI. The CDR3 loop spans 14 amino acids.

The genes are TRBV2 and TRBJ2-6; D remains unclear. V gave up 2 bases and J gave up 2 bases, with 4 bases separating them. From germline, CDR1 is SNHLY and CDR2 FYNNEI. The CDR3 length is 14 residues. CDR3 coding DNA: TGTGCCAGCAGTGAACGAGCTGGGGCCAACGTCCTGACTTTC. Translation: CASSERAGANVLTF.

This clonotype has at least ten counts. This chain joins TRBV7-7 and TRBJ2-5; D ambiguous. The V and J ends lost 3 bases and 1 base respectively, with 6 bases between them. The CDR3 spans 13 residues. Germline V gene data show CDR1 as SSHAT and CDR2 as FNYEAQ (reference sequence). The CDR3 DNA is TGTGCCAGCAGCTTGGGGTTCCAAGAGACCCAGTACTTC. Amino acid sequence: CASSLGFQETQYF.

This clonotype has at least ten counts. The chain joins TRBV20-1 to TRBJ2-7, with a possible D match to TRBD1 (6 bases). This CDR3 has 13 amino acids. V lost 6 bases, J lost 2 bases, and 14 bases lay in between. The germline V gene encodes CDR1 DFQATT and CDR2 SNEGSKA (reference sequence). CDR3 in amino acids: CSAEGDATYEQYF. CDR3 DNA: TGCAGTGCCGAGGGGGACGCTACCTACGAGCAGTACTTC.

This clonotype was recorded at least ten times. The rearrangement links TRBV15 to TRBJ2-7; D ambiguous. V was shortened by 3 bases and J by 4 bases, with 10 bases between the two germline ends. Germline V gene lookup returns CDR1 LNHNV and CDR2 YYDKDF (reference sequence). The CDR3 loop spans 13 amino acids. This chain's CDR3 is CATSSGRSYEQYF. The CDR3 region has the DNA TGTGCCACCAGCAGCGGCAGGTCTTACGAGCAGTACTTC.

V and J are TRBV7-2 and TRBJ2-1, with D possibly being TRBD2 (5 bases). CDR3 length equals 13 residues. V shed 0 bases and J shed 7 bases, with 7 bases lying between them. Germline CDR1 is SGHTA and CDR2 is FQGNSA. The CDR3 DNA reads TGTGCCAGCAGCTTAGCCGGGATTAATGAGCAGTTCTTC. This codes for CASSLAGINEQFF.

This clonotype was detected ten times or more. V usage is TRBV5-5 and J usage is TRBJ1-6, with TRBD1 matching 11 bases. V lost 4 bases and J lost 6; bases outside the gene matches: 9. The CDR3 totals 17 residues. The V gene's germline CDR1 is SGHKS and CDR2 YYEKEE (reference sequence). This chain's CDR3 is CASSRTGGAPSNSPLHF. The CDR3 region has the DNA TGTGCCAGCAGCCGGACAGGGGGCGCCCCGAGTAATTCACCCCTCCACTTT.

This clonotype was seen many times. CDR3 loop: CSARGSSGRAGGGFF. The DNA for the CDR3 is TGCAGTGCTAGAGGCTCTAGCGGGAGGGCCGGAGGGGGGTTCTTC. The genes are TRBV20-1 and TRBJ2-1; 12 bases fit TRBD2. Germline CDR1 is DFQATT and CDR2 is SNEGSKA (reference sequence). CDR3 length equals 15 residues. The V gene end was trimmed by 1 base and the J gene end by 15 bases; junction bases not matched to a gene: 13.

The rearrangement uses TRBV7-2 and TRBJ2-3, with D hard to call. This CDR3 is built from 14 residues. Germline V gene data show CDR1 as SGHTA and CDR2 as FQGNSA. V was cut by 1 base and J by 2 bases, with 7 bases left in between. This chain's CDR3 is CASSLEAVTDTQYF. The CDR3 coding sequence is TGTGCCAGCAGCTTAGAGGCCGTCACAGATACGCAGTATTTT.

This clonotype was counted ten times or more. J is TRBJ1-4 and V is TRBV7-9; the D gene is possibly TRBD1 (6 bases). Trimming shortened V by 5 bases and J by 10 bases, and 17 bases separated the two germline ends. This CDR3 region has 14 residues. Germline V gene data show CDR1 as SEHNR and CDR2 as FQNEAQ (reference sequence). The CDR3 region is CASSPNAGQRKLFF. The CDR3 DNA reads TGTGCCAGCAGCCCCAATGCAGGACAGAGAAAACTGTTTTTT.

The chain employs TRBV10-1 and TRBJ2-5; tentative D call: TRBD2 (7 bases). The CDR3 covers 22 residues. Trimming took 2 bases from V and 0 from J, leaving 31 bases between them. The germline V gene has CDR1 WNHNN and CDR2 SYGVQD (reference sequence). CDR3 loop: CASSEGGGRPPQSRWYQETQYF. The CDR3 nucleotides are TGCGCCAGCAGTGAGGGGGGGGGCAGGCCCCCCCAGTCGAGGTGGTACCAAGAGACCCAGTACTTC.

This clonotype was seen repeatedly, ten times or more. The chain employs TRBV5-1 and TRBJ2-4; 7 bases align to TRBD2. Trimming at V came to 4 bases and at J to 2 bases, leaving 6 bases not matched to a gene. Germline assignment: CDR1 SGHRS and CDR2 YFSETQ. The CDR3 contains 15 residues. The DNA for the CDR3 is TGCGCCAGCAGCCCAACTAGCGAAACCAAAAACATTCAGTACTTC. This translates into CASSPTSETKNIQYF.

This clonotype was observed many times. CDR3 protein: CSARSRDRGGDEQFF. Here the CDR3 DNA reads TGCAGTGCTAGATCCCGGGACAGGGGTGGCGATGAGCAGTTCTTC. V gene TRBV20-1 combines with J gene TRBJ2-1; 10 bases match TRBD1. The V segment lost 2 bases and the J segment 8 bases; nucleotides outside the gene matches: 9. From germline, CDR1 is DFQATT and CDR2 SNEGSKA (reference sequence). The CDR3 covers 15 residues.

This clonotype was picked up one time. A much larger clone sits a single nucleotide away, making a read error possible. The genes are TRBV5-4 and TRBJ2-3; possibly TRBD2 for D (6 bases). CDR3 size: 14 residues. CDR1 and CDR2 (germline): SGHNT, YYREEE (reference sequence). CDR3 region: CASSSTTSTETQYF. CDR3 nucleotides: TGTGCCAGCAGCTCAACTACTAGCACAGAAACGCAGTATTTT.

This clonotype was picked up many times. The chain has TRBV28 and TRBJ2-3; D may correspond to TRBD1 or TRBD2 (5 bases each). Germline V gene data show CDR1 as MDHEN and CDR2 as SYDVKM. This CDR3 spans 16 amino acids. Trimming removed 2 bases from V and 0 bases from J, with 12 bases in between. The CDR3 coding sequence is TGTGCCAGCAGTTTAACGCCGGGACGCAGCACAGATACGCAGTATTTT. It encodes CASSLTPGRSTDTQYF.

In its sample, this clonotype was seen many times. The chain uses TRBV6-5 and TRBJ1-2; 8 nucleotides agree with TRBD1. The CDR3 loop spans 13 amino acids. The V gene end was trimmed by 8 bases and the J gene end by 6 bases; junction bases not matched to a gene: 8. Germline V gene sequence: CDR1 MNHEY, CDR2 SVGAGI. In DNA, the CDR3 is TGTGCCAGCTCAGGGGGCAGGTTCAATGGCTACACCTTC. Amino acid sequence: CASSGGRFNGYTF.

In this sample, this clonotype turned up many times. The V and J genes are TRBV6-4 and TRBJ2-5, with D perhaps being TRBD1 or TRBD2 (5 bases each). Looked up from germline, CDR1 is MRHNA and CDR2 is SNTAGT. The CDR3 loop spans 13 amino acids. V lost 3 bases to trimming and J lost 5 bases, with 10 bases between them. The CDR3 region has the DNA TGTGCCAGCAGTGAAGACTGGGGGGAGACCCAGTACTTC. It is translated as CASSEDWGETQYF.

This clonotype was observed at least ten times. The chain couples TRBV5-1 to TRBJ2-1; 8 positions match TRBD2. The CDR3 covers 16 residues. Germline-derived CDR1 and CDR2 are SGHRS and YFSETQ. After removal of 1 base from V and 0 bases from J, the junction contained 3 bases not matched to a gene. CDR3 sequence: CASSLLAGGSYNEQFF. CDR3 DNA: TGCGCCAGCAGCTTGCTAGCGGGCGGCTCCTACAATGAGCAGTTCTTC.

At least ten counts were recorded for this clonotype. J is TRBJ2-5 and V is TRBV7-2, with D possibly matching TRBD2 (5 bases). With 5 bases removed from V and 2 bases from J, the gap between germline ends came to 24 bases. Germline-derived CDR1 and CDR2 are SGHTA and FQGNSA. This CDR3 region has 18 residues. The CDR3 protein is CASSKPGGWSTGQETQYF. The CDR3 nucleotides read TGTGCCAGCAGCAAGCCCGGAGGTTGGAGTACGGGGCAAGAGACCCAGTACTTC.

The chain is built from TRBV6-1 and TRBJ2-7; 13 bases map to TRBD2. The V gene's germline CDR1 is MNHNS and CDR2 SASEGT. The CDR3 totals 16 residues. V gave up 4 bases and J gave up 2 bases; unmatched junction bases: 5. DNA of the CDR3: TGTGCCAGCAGTGTGACTAGCGGGAGGCAAACCTACGAGCAGTACTTC. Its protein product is CASSVTSGRQTYEQYF.

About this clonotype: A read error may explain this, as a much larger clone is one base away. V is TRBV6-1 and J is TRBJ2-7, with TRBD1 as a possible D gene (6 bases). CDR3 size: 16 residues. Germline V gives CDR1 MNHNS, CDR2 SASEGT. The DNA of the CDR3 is TGTGCCAGCACTCTTCTGACAGGAGCAAGCTCCTGCGAGCAGTACTTC. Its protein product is CASTLLTGASSCEQYF.